This T cell receptor beta chain originates from a study of blood T cell repertoires in COVID-19. About the study: Acute-phase and convalescent COVID-19 samples originated in the United States, Italy and Spain. PBMCs, B-cell-depleted T cells, or T cells provided the cDNA or gDNA that made up the material.

Data came from immunoSEQ multiplex PCR; TCRdb stores just in-frame clones and leaves some out. This table has around 350,000 clones, 85% to 90% appearing once. This CDR3 is 13 amino acids long. The germline V gene has CDR1 GTSNPN and CDR2 SVGIG (reference sequence). Deletions cut 2 bases from V and 2 bases from J, with 9 bases between. The chain joins TRBV30 to TRBJ1-2; tentatively, D is TRBD1 (5 bases). The sample consisted of peripheral blood. This clonotype originated in a human donor in a cohort sampled during active COVID-19. DNA for the CDR3: TGTGCCTGGAGTTTAGGGGAAAACTATGGCTACACCTTC. Its translation: CAWSLGENYGYTF. Filled out from reference TRBV30 and TRBJ1-2, the complete variable domain reads SQTIHQWPATLVQPVGSPLSLECTVEGTSNPNLYWYRQAAGRGLQLLFYSVGIGQISSEVPQNLSASRPQDRQFILSSKKLLLSDSGFYLCAWSLGENYGYTFGSGTRLTVV.